This entry concerns a single T cell receptor (beta chain). The data are from a study of blood T cell repertoires in COVID-19. Overall study: The United States, Italy and Spain provided the acute and convalescent COVID-19 samples.

CDR1 SGDLS and CDR2 YYNGEE come from the germline V gene. The CDR3 is 15 amino acids. V was clipped by 4 bases and J by 8 bases; unmatched bases: 10. Assay used: immunoSEQ multiplex PCR; TCRdb lists only in-frame clones, some missing. The sample records roughly 150,000 clones, around four fifths being singletons. Residents of under 25 US areas, aged roughly 18 to 89 years, made up the participants. The study counted Cohort 3 donors as recovered given two negative PCRs, clearance, or symptom resolution. Sequenced sample: PBMCs or T cells enriched from blood (not recorded which). This TCR was sampled from a woman aged 40 to 49 who had recovered from COVID-19. V usage is TRBV9 and J usage is TRBJ2-4; 9 bases match TRBD1. CDR3 nucleotide sequence: TGTGCCAGCAGCTCCTCCGGGACAGGGATAGACATTCAGTACTTC. Encoded protein: CASSSSGTGIDIQYF.